A single sample gave rise to the 13 T cell receptor beta chains below, sequenced in a study of blood T cell repertoires in COVID-19. Assay used: immunoSEQ multiplex PCR; TCRdb lists only in-frame clones, some missing. There are some 250,000 clones in the sample; 88% occur only once, and more than 0.95% lies in the top ten. Sequencing was carried out using peripheral blood. These receptors all stem from a woman aged 40 to 50 who had recovered from COVID-19.

The V and J genes are TRBV14 and TRBJ2-1; 14 positions agree with TRBD2. Germline CDR1 is SGHDN and CDR2 is FVKESK. The ends lost 6 bases at V and 8 bases at J; junction bases unmatched: 6. This CDR3 has 15 residues. The CDR3 is CASRPGLAGGYEQFF. The DNA for the CDR3 is TGTGCCAGCAGACCCGGACTAGCGGGAGGTTATGAGCAGTTCTTC.

The chain links TRBV3-1 (or the pseudogene TRBV3-2) to TRBJ2-7; TRBD2 aligns across 9 bases. V was clipped by 0 bases and J by 7 bases; unmatched bases: 10. The V gene's germline CDR1 is LGHDT and CDR2 YNNKEL (reference sequence). CDR3 length: 16 residues. CDR3 DNA: TGTGCCAGCAGCCAAGAGTTGCTAGCGGGACTGGAAGAGCAGTACTTC. Protein sequence: CASSQELLAGLEEQYF.

V gene TRBV9 combines with J gene TRBJ1-4, with D possibly being TRBD1 (5 bases). The V gene lost 4 bases and the J gene lost 8 bases, with 18 bases spanning the gap. The CDR3 contains 15 residues. Germline V gene data show CDR1 as SGDLS and CDR2 as YYNGEE. The CDR3 spells CASSPGWGVVEKLFF. For the CDR3, the DNA is TGTGCCAGCAGCCCCGGCTGGGGGGTGGTGGAAAAACTGTTTTTT.

This clone was counted a few times. The J gene is TRBJ2-7, the V gene TRBV7-9, with D uncertain. V was shortened by 1 base and J by 7 bases, with 8 bases between the two germline ends. The CDR3 loop spans 12 amino acids. Germline V CDR1 and CDR2: SEHNR, FQNEAQ (reference sequence). The chain's CDR3 is CASSLGAWEQYF. The CDR3 DNA follows: TGTGCCAGCAGCTTAGGGGCCTGGGAGCAGTACTTC.

A word on this clone: The junction shows a germline mismatch at one end, possibly a read error. The rearrangement joins TRBV7-7 to TRBJ2-5, with 10 bases that match TRBD1. The CDR3 length is 13 residues. CDR1 is SSHAT and CDR2 is FNYEAQ in the germline V gene (reference sequence). CDR3 DNA: TGTGCTAGCAGCCGCCGGGACAGGGGGACCCAGTACTTC. The encoded protein is CASSRRDRGTQYF.

This sequence joins TRBV18 and TRBJ2-3, with D maybe TRBD1 (5 bases). Trimming pared 1 base from V and 11 bases from J, leaving 10 bases between. The CDR3 extends over 12 amino acids. Germline values: CDR1 KGHSH, CDR2 LQKENI. DNA of the CDR3: TGTGCCAGCTCACCACAGGGGCCCGAGCAGTATTTT. Its protein is CASSPQGPEQYF.

This sequence joins TRBV24-1 and TRBJ2-7; 7 bases match TRBD2. Germline lookup yields CDR1 KGHDR and CDR2 SFDVKD. The CDR3 consists of 16 residues. V lost 2 bases to trimming and J lost 4 bases; unmatched junction nucleotides: 10. This chain's CDR3 is CATSDSASGRMYEQYF. The CDR3 bases are TGTGCCACCAGTGATTCGGCTAGCGGACGCATGTACGAGCAGTACTTC.

As for this clone: The junction departs from germline at one end; a sequencing error may be responsible. CDR3 DNA: TGTGCCAGCAGCTTAGACTCGCGCTCTCCCACTTTT. This translates into CASSLDSRSPTF. The chain links TRBV11-3 to TRBJ1-4, with D unresolved. Germline-derived CDR1 and CDR2 are SGHNT and YENEEA. This CDR3 has 12 amino acids. The whole variable domain, filled in from reference TRBV11-3 and TRBJ1-4, reads EAGVVQSPRYKIIEKKQPVAFWCNPISGHNTLYWYLQNLGQGPELLIRYENEEAVDDSQLPKDRFSAERLKGVDSTLKIQPAELGDSAVYLCASSLDSRSPTFGSGTQLSVL.

In this sample, this clone turned up once. The V gene is TRBV18, the J gene TRBJ1-2, with a weak D call TRBD1 (5 bases). With 2 bases removed from V and 8 bases from J, the gap between germline ends came to 15 bases. Germline CDR1 reads KGHSH; CDR2 reads LQKENI. The CDR3 sequence is 14 residues long. CDR3 protein: CASSPSSGGNGYTF. In DNA, the CDR3 is TGTGCCAGCTCACCATCTTCGGGGGGAAACGGCTACACCTTC.

This clone was observed a single time. The rearrangement uses TRBV9 and TRBJ1-6; 9 bases map to TRBD1. CDR1 and CDR2 (germline): SGDLS, YYNGEE. The CDR3 has 14 residues. With 3 bases clipped from V and 8 bases from J, the junction kept 3 bases outside the gene matches. The DNA for the CDR3 is TGTGCCAGCAGCGGGACAGGGGCCGATTCACCCCTCCACTTT. It is translated as CASSGTGADSPLHF.

The chain joins TRBV5-8 to TRBJ2-2; unclear D gene. Germline V CDR1 and CDR2: SGHTS, YDEGEE. V lost 4 bases and J lost 8, with 6 bases in between. The CDR3 has 11 residues. The CDR3 coding sequence is TGTGCCAGCAGCCCCGGTGGGGAGCTGTTTTTT. This translates into CASSPGGELFF.

The chain links TRBV30 to TRBJ1-2, with D perhaps matching TRBD1 (6 bases). V lost 2 bases and J lost 7, with 8 bases in between. The V gene's germline CDR1 is GTSNPN and CDR2 SVGIG (reference sequence). The CDR3 totals 11 residues. This chain's CDR3 is CAWSRGAGYTF. Here the CDR3 DNA reads TGTGCCTGGAGTCGGGGGGCTGGCTACACCTTC.

This rearrangement joins TRBV7-8 to TRBJ2-2, with TRBD2 matching 7 bases. Germline lookup yields CDR1 SGHVS and CDR2 FQNEAQ. The CDR3 loop spans 17 amino acids. V was clipped by 5 bases and J by 3 bases; unmatched bases: 12. The CDR3 DNA reads TGTGCCAGCAGCCTTTTGGGGGGGACTCCTTACACCGGGGAGCTGTTTTTT. This codes for CASSLLGGTPYTGELFF.